The rows below give T cell receptor beta chains drawn from one sample of a study of blood T cell repertoires in COVID-19. Profiling relied on immunoSEQ multiplex PCR, and the TCRdb table lists in-frame clones only, not all of them. The data contain about 49,000 clones, 70% to 85% of them singletons. The specimen was peripheral blood. The receptors come from a human donor in a cohort sampled during active COVID-19. The CDR3 runs from the conserved cysteine through the conserved F or W. The D gene is left open where the match is weak. The size field is filled for only some rows; it gives once, few, many or a size class.

V	size	J	D	CDR3	DNA
TRBV18	few	TRBJ2-7	TRBD2	CASSPLPGGEQYF	TGTGCCAGCTCACCTCTCCCGGGGGGCGAGCAGTACTTC
TRBV7-9	NA	TRBJ1-1	NA	CASSLGLVAGRGGDTEAFF	TGTGCCAGCAGCTTAGGTTTGGTGGCAGGGCGAGGTGGGGACACTGAAGCTTTCTTT
TRBV18	NA	TRBJ1-5	NA	CASSDSLGDNQPQHF	TGTGCCAGCTCGGACAGTCTCGGGGACAATCAGCCCCAGCATTTT
TRBV7-9	NA	TRBJ1-2	TRBD1	CASSFGPSGTDNGYTF	TGTGCCAGCAGCTTTGGTCCCTCCGGGACAGACAATGGCTACACCTTC
TRBV10-3	NA	TRBJ1-6	TRBD1	CAISDGQGGNSPLHF	TGTGCCATCAGTGACGGACAGGGCGGTAATTCACCCCTCCACTTT
TRBV7-3	NA	TRBJ2-3	TRBD2	CASSAPGGPQDTQYF	TGTGCCAGCAGCGCGCCGGGGGGGCCTCAAGATACGCAGTATTTT
TRBV7-9	NA	TRBJ1-1	TRBD1	CASSFWTGRNTEAFF	TGTGCCAGCAGCTTTTGGACAGGGAGGAACACTGAAGCTTTCTTT
TRBV30	NA	TRBJ2-2	NA	CAWSPRGRNTGELFF	TGTGCCTGGAGTCCCAGGGGCAGGAACACCGGGGAGCTGTTTTTT